This TCR beta chain came from a study of blood T cell repertoires in COVID-19. Study at large: PBMCs, B-cell-depleted T cells, or T cells were the source of the cDNA or gDNA that made up the material.

Some clones are missing from TCRdb's copy, which holds only in-frame ones; the method was immunoSEQ multiplex PCR. The sample lists about 64,000 clones, roughly 85% occurring once. Seattle patient enrollment occurred during active infection, with longitudinal follow-up thereafter. The CDR3 spans 14 residues. From germline, CDR1 is PRHDT and CDR2 FYEKMQ (reference sequence). The V segment lost 5 bases and the J segment 3 bases; nucleotides outside the gene matches: 7. V usage is TRBV13 and J usage is TRBJ2-7, with 7 bases aligning to TRBD1. The origin of this receptor is a woman aged 60-70 years with COVID-19, enrolled during active disease. Sequenced: peripheral blood. CDR3 in DNA: TGTGCCAGCAGCCAATCGGACAGGTTCTACGAGCAGTACTTC. Translation gives CASSQSDRFYEQYF.